The next 14 T cell receptor beta chains were all read from a single sample in a study of Ad26.COV2.S vaccination and SARS-CoV-2 variants. Sequenced by immunoSEQ multiplex PCR; TCRdb stores in-frame clones only, minus some. Of roughly 380,000 clones listed, 70% to 90% were seen once; the top ten hold about 3.3%. Treatment indicated: around 19 received Ad26.COV2.S at low or high dose, single or two shots; several received placebo; per-sample allocation not given. On day 63 after the first injection, vaccine and placebo recipients gave samples. The sample consisted of peripheral blood, taken in a trial of Ad26.COV2.S vaccine versus placebo. These TCRs come from a person aged 18-60 years who received the Ad26.COV2.S COVID-19 vaccine or a placebo.

The rearrangement uses TRBV11-3 and TRBJ2-3; no clear D gene. Per the germline V gene, CDR1 is SGHNT and CDR2 is YENEEA. There are 12 residues in the CDR3. Trimming pared 5 bases from V and 3 bases from J, leaving 6 bases between. CDR3 coding DNA: TGTGCCAGCAGCCTCCGGACAGATACGCAGTATTTT. The encoded protein is CASSLRTDTQYF.

The V gene is TRBV18, the J gene TRBJ2-7; 14 bases map to TRBD2. The CDR3 length is 15 residues. CDR1 and CDR2 (germline): KGHSH, LQKENI. Losses at the gene ends were 3 bases for V and 2 bases for J; bases not matched to a gene: 0. The CDR3 DNA reads TGTGCCAGCTCACCGACTAGCGGGGGGGCCTACGAGCAGTACTTC. Translated: CASSPTSGGAYEQYF.

J is TRBJ1-2 and V is TRBV19; possibly TRBD1 for D (6 bases). This CDR3 has 14 residues. V lost 3 bases and J 4 bases, leaving 12 bases between the germline ends. Germline loops: CDR1 LNHDA, CDR2 SQIVND (reference sequence). This CDR3 is CASSIPGAGYGYTF. The CDR3 coding sequence is TGTGCCAGTAGTATCCCGGGGGCCGGCTATGGCTACACCTTC.

The CDR3 sequence: CATSREYSVRQGLGEFF. Here the CDR3 DNA reads TGTGCCACCAGCAGAGAGTACTCAGTAAGACAGGGTCTGGGAGAGTTCTTC. The chain has TRBV15 and TRBJ2-1; 7 bases map to TRBD1. With V trimmed by 0 bases and J by 14 bases, 19 bases remained unmatched. CDR3 length: 17 amino acids. The germline V gene encodes CDR1 LNHNV and CDR2 YYDKDF (reference sequence).

This clone occurred once. This chain joins TRBV10-3 and TRBJ1-2, with no clear D. CDR1 is ENHRY, CDR2 SYGVKD, per germline. This CDR3 contains 14 residues. Trimming shortened V by 10 bases and J by 2 bases, and 17 bases separated the two germline ends. The DNA of the CDR3 is TGTGCCACCAGACACTCTACCGAAAACTATGGCTACACCTTC. It encodes CATRHSTENYGYTF.

V gene TRBV6-2 or TRBV6-3 combines with J gene TRBJ2-5, with D uncertain. Germline CDR1 is MNHEY and CDR2 is SVGEGT. V was pared by 5 bases and J by 5 bases, with 9 bases between. The CDR3 sequence is 12 residues long. CDR3 amino acids: CASSPPWETQYF. The CDR3 DNA sequence: TGTGCCAGCAGTCCCCCTTGGGAGACCCAGTACTTC.

The chain has TRBV7-6 and TRBJ2-2; 8 bases align to TRBD2. CDR1 is SGHVS, CDR2 FNYEAQ, per germline. Trimming at V came to 3 bases and at J to 9 bases, leaving 9 bases not matched to a gene. The CDR3 is 15 amino acids. The CDR3 spells CASSLVRGGPRELFF. For the CDR3, the DNA is TGTGCCAGCAGCTTGGTCCGGGGGGGCCCCAGGGAGCTGTTTTTT. Full variable domain (outside the CDR3, taken from reference TRBV7-6 and TRBJ2-2): GAGVSQSPRYKVTKRGQDVALRCDPISGHVSLYWYRQALGQGPEFLTYFNYEAQQDKSGLPNDRFSAERPEGSISTLTIQRTEQRDSAMYRCASSLVRGGPRELFFGEGSRLTVL.

The chain has TRBV9 and TRBJ2-1; D tentatively reads TRBD1 or TRBD2 (5 bases each). V lost 0 bases, J lost 10 bases, and 11 bases lay in between. Germline CDR1 SGDLS, CDR2 YYNGEE. CDR3 length equals 13 residues. CDR3 nucleotides: TGTGCCAGCAGCGTAGCTACGTGGGGGGAGCAGTTCTTC. This translates into CASSVATWGEQFF.

The chain uses TRBV28 and TRBJ2-5; D is perhaps TRBD1 or TRBD2 (5 bases each). The V end was cut by 3 bases, the J end by 4 bases, with 12 bases between. Germline CDR1 and CDR2: MDHEN and SYDVKM. This CDR3 is built from 14 residues. CDR3 residues: CASSLRGQAETQYF. The CDR3 region has the DNA TGTGCCAGCAGTTTGAGGGGTCAGGCAGAGACCCAGTACTTC.

The chain employs TRBV4-3 and TRBJ2-1; 8 bases agree with TRBD2. The CDR3 spans 16 residues. The trim removed 1 base at V and 2 bases at J, leaving 4 bases unmatched. Per the germline V gene, CDR1 is LGHNA and CDR2 is YSLEER. CDR3 loop: CASSQVGGGPYNEQFF. Written as DNA, the CDR3 is TGCGCCAGCAGCCAAGTCGGGGGGGGGCCCTACAATGAGCAGTTCTTC.

The rearrangement uses TRBV18 and TRBJ2-1; D might be TRBD1 (6 bases). The CDR3 covers 16 residues. CDR1 and CDR2 from the germline V gene are KGHSH and LQKENI. Trimming stripped 1 base from V and 6 bases from J, with 16 bases between. The chain's CDR3 is CASSPQQGQAVNEQFF. DNA for the CDR3: TGTGCCAGCTCACCACAGCAGGGGCAGGCGGTCAATGAGCAGTTCTTC. The full variable domain, rest sourced from reference TRBV18 and TRBJ2-1, is NAGVMQNPRHLVRRRGQEARLRCSPMKGHSHVYWYRQLPEEGLKFMVYLQKENIIDESGMPKERFSAEFPKEGPSILRIQQVVRGDSAAYFCASSPQQGQAVNEQFFGPGTRLTVL.

This rearrangement joins TRBV11-2 to TRBJ2-5, with TRBD2 matching 8 bases. The CDR3 totals 17 residues. The V segment lost 5 bases and the J segment 1 base; nucleotides outside the gene matches: 12. Germline V gives CDR1 SGHAT, CDR2 FQNNGV. In nucleotides, the CDR3 is TGTGCCAGCAGCCTGCAGCGGGGGCCGACCATCCAAGAGACCCAGTACTTC. It yields the protein CASSLQRGPTIQETQYF.

The V call is TRBV30, the J call TRBJ2-1; D uncertain. Germline assignment: CDR1 GTSNPN and CDR2 SVGIG (reference sequence). The V and J ends lost 3 bases and 6 bases respectively, with 0 bases between them. This CDR3 contains 9 residues. The CDR3 spells CAWSNEQFF. CDR3 in DNA: TGTGCCTGGAGCAATGAGCAGTTCTTC.

This rearrangement joins TRBV10-2 to TRBJ1-1; D gene ambiguous. The V gene's germline CDR1 is WSHSY and CDR2 SAAADI. V was trimmed by 2 bases and J by 0 bases, leaving 7 bases between them. CDR3 length: 14 amino acids. CDR3 DNA: TGCGCCAGCAGTGAGGGCGTGATGAACACTGAAGCTTTCTTT. This codes for CASSEGVMNTEAFF.